This entry lists 9 T cell receptor beta chains sequenced from one sample in a study of control samples from healthy donors and cancer patients. Some clones are missing from TCRdb's copy, which holds only in-frame ones; the method was immunoSEQ multiplex PCR. The sample consists of 130,000 to 150,000 clones, around nine tenths of them appearing once. Sequenced sample: blood. Every receptor here comes from a man aged 30-40 years in good health.

The chain employs TRBV6-1 and TRBJ1-5; TRBD1 is a possible D gene (5 bases). This CDR3 has 15 amino acids. V lost 3 bases and J 5 bases, leaving 14 bases between the germline ends. CDR1 is MNHNS, CDR2 SASEGT, per germline. CDR3 sequence: CASSEWWGGDQPQHF. CDR3 coding DNA: TGTGCCAGCAGTGAGTGGTGGGGCGGGGATCAGCCCCAGCATTTT.

This chain connects TRBV6-6 to TRBJ1-5; D is undetermined. V dropped 0 bases and J dropped 7 bases, with 7 bases sitting between them. The germline V gene encodes CDR1 MNHNY and CDR2 SVGAGI (reference sequence). This CDR3 has 13 residues. DNA of the CDR3: TGTGCCAGCAGTTACTCAAGGGAACAGCCCCAGCATTTT. Protein product: CASSYSREQPQHF.

This chain links TRBV24-1 with TRBJ2-1, with 9 bases lining up with TRBD2. In germline, CDR1 is KGHDR, CDR2 SFDVKD. The V gene end was trimmed by 9 bases and the J gene end by 0 bases; junction bases not matched to a gene: 14. This CDR3 comprises 18 residues. The CDR3, as DNA: TGTGCCACCGGGCCCGGACTAGCGAAGACGAGCTCCTACAATGAGCAGTTCTTC. As protein: CATGPGLAKTSSYNEQFF.

The chain links TRBV3-1 (or the pseudogene TRBV3-2) to TRBJ2-1; 10 nucleotides line up with TRBD2. V gave up 5 bases and J gave up 3 bases; unmatched junction bases: 4. This CDR3 is 15 amino acids long. Per germline, CDR1 LGHDT and CDR2 YNNKEL (reference sequence). The chain's CDR3 is CASSGLAAIYNEQFF. CDR3 nucleotides: TGTGCCAGCAGCGGACTAGCGGCCATCTACAATGAGCAGTTCTTC.

The chain joins TRBV5-4 to TRBJ2-3, with a weak D call TRBD1 (6 bases). CDR1 is SGHNT, CDR2 YYREEE, per germline (reference sequence). Trimming shortened V by 4 bases and J by 3 bases, and 15 bases separated the two germline ends. The CDR3 totals 15 residues. Here the CDR3 reads CASSPDSPGTDTQYF. CDR3 nucleotides: TGTGCCAGCAGCCCGGACAGCCCTGGGACAGATACGCAGTATTTT. The full variable domain, rest sourced from reference TRBV5-4 and TRBJ2-3, is ETGVTQSPTHLIKTRGQQVTLRCSSQSGHNTVSWYQQALGQGPQFIFQYYREEENGRGNFPPRFSGLQFPNYSSELNVNALELDDSALYLCASSPDSPGTDTQYFGPGTRLTVL.

This chain joins TRBV9 and TRBJ1-1, with D perhaps matching TRBD1 (6 bases). Trimming stripped 4 bases from V and 3 bases from J, with 13 bases between. CDR3 length equals 14 residues. CDR1 and CDR2 from the germline V gene are SGDLS and YYNGEE. This CDR3 is CASSPGGGHTEAFF. The CDR3 bases are TGTGCCAGCAGCCCCGGGGGGGGGCACACTGAAGCTTTCTTT.

The chain combines TRBV20-1 with TRBJ1-5; no clear D. The germline V gene encodes CDR1 DFQATT and CDR2 SNEGSKA (reference sequence). The CDR3 is 14 residues long. The V end was cut by 3 bases, the J end by 0 bases, with 9 bases between. CDR3 in DNA: TGCAGTGCTAGTGTAGCTTATAGCAATCAGCCCCAGCATTTT. The encoded protein is CSASVAYSNQPQHF.

This chain joins TRBV14 and TRBJ2-7; 7 bases are a match to TRBD2. The CDR3 is 14 amino acids. V dropped 4 bases and J dropped 6; count of bases not matched to a gene: 9. The germline V gene has CDR1 SGHDN and CDR2 FVKESK. The CDR3 protein is CASSPGSLAGEQYF. The CDR3 nucleotides are TGTGCCAGCAGCCCAGGTTCGTTAGCGGGCGAGCAGTACTTC.

The chain joins TRBV6-5 to TRBJ2-2; weak D call: TRBD1 (6 bases). CDR3 length equals 15 residues. The V gene lost 0 bases and the J gene lost 7 bases, with 12 bases spanning the gap. Germline assignment: CDR1 MNHEY and CDR2 SVGAGI. The DNA of the CDR3 is TGTGCCAGCAGTTACTCACACCAGGGGTACGGGGAGCTGTTTTTT. It encodes CASSYSHQGYGELFF.